This T cell receptor beta chain was sequenced during a study of blood T cells in healthy people across ages. Through a sample-barcoded 5' primer and a J-beta primer mix, a second PCR was run for roughly 7 to 12 cycles. MiXCR, applied by TCRdb to the 5' RACE reads, yields one record per CDR3 protein. The sample records some 930,000 distinct CDR3 sequences, about 27% being singletons. To note about this clonotype: Its target is unknown.

General study points: TCR beta diversity per million T cells fell roughly linearly with age.

Between the trimmed V and J ends, which lost 6 bases and 8 bases, there was a span of 13 bases. CDR1 and CDR2 (germline): MNHEY, SMNVEV (reference sequence). This CDR3 spans 12 amino acids. The sample also formed part of further work on T cells of mothers and their children. Per that paper: A few healthy Caucasian mothers and their six children were the donors. Random nucleotides (2-4) and sample barcodes were added by the M1S primer used in the second PCR. Per mother, over 9.5 million TCR beta CDR3 reads were obtained; per child, 2.5 million to 3.5 million.

Sequences were obtained from blood. The rearrangement uses TRBV27 and TRBJ1-2; D is possibly TRBD1 (6 bases). This TCR came from a woman between 40 and 50 years old in good health. For the CDR3, the DNA is TGTGCCAGCAGCCGGGACACGGGGGGCTACACCTTC. Amino acids: CASSRDTGGYTF.